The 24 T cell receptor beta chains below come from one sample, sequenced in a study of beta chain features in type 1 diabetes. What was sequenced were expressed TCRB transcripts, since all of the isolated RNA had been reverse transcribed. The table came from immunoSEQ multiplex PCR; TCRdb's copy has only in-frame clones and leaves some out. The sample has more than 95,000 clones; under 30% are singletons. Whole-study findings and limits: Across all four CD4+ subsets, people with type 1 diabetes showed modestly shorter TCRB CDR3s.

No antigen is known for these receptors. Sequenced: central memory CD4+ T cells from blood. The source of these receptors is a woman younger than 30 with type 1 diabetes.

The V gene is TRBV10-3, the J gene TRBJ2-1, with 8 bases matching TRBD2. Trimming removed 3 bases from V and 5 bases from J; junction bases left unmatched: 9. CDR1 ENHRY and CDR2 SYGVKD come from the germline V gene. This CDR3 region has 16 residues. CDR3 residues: CAISDGTRWGNNEQFF. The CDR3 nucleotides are TGTGCCATCAGTGATGGGACTAGGTGGGGAAACAATGAGCAGTTCTTC.

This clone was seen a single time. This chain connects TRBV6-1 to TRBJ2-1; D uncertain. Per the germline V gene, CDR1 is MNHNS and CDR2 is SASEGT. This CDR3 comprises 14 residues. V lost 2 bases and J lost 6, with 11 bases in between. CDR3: CASSERSLVNEQFF. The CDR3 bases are TGTGCCAGCAGTGAACGCAGTCTAGTCAATGAGCAGTTCTTC.

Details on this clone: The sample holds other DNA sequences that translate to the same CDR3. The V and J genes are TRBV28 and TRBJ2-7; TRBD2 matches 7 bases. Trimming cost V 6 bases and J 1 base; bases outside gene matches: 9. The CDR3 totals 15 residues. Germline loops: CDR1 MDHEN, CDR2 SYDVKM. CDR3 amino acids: CASRLLGEGSYEQYF. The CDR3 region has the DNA TGTGCCAGCAGACTACTAGGGGAGGGTTCCTACGAGCAGTACTTC.

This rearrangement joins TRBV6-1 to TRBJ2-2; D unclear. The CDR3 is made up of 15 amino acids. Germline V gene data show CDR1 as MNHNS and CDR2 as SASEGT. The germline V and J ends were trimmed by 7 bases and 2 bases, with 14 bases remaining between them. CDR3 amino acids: CASKGVRSNTGELFF. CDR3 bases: TGTGCCAGCAAAGGAGTCCGCAGCAACACCGGGGAGCTGTTTTTT.

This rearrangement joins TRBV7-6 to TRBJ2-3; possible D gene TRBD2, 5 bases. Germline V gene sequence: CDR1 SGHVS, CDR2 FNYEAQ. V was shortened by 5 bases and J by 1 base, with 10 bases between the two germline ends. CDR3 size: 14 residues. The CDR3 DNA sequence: TGTGCCAGCAGCCGAGGGCAAGGCACAGATACGCAGTATTTT. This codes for CASSRGQGTDTQYF.

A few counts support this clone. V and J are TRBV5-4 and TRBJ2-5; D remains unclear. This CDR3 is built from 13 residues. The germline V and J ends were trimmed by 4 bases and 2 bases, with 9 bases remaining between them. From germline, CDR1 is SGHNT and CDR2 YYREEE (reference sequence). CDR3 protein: CASSRTEQETQYF. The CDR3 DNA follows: TGTGCCAGCAGCCGCACAGAGCAAGAGACCCAGTACTTC. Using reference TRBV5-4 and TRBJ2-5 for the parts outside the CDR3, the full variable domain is ETGVTQSPTHLIKTRGQQVTLRCSSQSGHNTVSWYQQALGQGPQFIFQYYREEENGRGNFPPRFSGLQFPNYSSELNVNALELDDSALYLCASSRTEQETQYFGPGTRLLVL.

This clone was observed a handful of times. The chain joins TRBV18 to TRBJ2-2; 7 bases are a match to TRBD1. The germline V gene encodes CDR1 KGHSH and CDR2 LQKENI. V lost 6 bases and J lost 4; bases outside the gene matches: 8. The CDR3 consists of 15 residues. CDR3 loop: CASSPDRVGTGELFF. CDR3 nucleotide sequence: TGTGCCAGCTCGCCCGACAGGGTTGGCACCGGGGAGCTGTTTTTT.

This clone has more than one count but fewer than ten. The CDR3 coding sequence is TGTGCCAGCAGTTCGCAGGGGACGATTAACACCGGGGAGCTGTTTTTT. Translating gives CASSSQGTINTGELFF. This chain joins TRBV2 and TRBJ2-2; D might be TRBD1 (6 bases). The CDR3 has 16 residues. The V gene lost 5 bases and the J gene lost 2 bases, with 15 bases spanning the gap. The germline gives CDR1 SNHLY, CDR2 FYNNEI.

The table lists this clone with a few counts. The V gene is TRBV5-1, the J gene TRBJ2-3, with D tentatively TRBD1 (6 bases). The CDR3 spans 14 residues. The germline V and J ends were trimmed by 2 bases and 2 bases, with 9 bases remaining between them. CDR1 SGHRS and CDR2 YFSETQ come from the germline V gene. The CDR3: CASSFDRITDTQYF. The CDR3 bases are TGCGCCAGCAGCTTCGACAGGATCACAGATACGCAGTATTTT. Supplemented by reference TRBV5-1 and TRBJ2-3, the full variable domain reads KAGVTQTPRYLIKTRGQQVTLSCSPISGHRSVSWYQQTPGQGLQFLFEYFSETQRNKGNFPGRFSGRQFSNSRSEMNVSTLELGDSALYLCASSFDRITDTQYFGPGTRLTVL.

The CDR3 here is CASSTNRDQETQYF. The CDR3 DNA is TGTGCCAGCTCAACTAACAGGGATCAAGAGACCCAGTACTTC. V and J are TRBV18 and TRBJ2-5; possibly TRBD1 for D (6 bases). Germline loops: CDR1 KGHSH, CDR2 LQKENI. Trimming pared 5 bases from V and 2 bases from J, leaving 12 bases between. CDR3 length: 14 amino acids.

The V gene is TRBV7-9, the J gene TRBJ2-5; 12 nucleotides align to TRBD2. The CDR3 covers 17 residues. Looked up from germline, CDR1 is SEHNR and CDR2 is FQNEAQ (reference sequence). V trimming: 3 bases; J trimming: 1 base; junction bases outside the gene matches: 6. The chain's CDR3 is CASSFTSGRTTQETQYF. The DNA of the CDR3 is TGTGCCAGCAGCTTCACTAGCGGGAGGACCACCCAAGAGACCCAGTACTTC.

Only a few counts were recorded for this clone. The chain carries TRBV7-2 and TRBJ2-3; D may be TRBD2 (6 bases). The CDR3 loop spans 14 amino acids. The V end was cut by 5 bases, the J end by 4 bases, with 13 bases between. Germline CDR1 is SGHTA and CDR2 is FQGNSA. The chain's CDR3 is CASSRMTRPDTQYF. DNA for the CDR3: TGTGCCAGCAGCCGGATGACTAGGCCAGATACGCAGTATTTT.

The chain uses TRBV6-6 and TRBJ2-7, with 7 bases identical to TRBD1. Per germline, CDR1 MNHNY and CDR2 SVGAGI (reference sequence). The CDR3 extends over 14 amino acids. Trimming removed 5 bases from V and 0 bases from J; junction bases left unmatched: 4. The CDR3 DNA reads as TGTGCCAGCAGTCGACAGGGTGGCTCCTACGAGCAGTACGTC. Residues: CASSRQGGSYEQYV.

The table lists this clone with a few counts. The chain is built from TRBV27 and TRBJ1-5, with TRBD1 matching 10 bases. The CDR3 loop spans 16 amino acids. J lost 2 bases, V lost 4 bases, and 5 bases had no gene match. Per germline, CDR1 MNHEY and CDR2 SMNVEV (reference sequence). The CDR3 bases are TGTGCCAGCAGTTCGAGAGGGACAGGGGGCAATCAGCCCCAGCATTTT. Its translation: CASSSRGTGGNQPQHF.

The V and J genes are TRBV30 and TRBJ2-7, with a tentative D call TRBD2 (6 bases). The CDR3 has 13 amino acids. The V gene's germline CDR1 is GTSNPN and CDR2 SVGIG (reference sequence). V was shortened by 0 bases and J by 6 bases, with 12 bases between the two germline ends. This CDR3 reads CAWSVTGSGEQYF. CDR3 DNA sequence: TGTGCCTGGAGTGTAACCGGGAGCGGCGAGCAGTACTTC. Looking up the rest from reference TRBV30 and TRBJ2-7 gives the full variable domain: SQTIHQWPATLVQPVGSPLSLECTVEGTSNPNLYWYRQAAGRGLQLLFYSVGIGQISSEVPQNLSASRPQDRQFILSSKKLLLSDSGFYLCAWSVTGSGEQYFGPGTRLTVT.

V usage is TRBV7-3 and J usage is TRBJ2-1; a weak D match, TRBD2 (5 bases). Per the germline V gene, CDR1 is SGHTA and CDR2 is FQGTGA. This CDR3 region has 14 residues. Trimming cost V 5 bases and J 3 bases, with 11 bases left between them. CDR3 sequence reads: CASSLYGNYNEQFF. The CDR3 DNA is TGTGCCAGCAGCCTATACGGGAACTACAATGAGCAGTTCTTC.

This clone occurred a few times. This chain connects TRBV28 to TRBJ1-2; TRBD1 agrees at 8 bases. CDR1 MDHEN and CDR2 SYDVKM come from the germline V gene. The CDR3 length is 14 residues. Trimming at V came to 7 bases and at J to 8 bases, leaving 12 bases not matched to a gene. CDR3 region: CASIPGQASRGYTF. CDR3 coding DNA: TGTGCCAGCATCCCGGGACAGGCCTCCCGAGGCTACACCTTC.

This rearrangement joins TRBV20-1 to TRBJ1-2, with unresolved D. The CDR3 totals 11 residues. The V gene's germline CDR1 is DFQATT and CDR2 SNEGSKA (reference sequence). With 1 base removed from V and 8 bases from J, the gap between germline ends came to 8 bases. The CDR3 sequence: CSARVTLGYTF. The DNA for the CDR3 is TGCAGTGCTAGAGTGACACTGGGCTACACCTTC.

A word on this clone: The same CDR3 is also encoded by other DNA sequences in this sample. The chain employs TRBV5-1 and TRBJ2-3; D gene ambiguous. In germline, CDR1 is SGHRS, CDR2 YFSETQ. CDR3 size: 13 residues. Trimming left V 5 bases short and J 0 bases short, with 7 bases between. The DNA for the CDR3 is TGCGCCAGCAGTCGCGGAAGCACAGATACGCAGTATTTT. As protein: CASSRGSTDTQYF.

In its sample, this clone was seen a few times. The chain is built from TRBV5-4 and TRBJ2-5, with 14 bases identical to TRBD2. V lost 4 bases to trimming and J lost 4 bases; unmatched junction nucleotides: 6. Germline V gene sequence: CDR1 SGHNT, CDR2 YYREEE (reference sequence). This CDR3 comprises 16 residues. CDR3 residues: CASSRTGTSGRETQYF. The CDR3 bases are TGTGCCAGCAGCCGGACTGGGACTAGCGGGAGAGAGACCCAGTACTTC. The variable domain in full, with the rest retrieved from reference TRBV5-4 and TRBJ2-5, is ETGVTQSPTHLIKTRGQQVTLRCSSQSGHNTVSWYQQALGQGPQFIFQYYREEENGRGNFPPRFSGLQFPNYSSELNVNALELDDSALYLCASSRTGTSGRETQYFGPGTRLLVL.

In DNA form, the CDR3 reads TGTGCCAGCTCACCACCCGAACTAGCGGGAAGGAGCTCCTACAATGAGCAGTTCTTC. Translation: CASSPPELAGRSSYNEQFF. The chain carries TRBV18 and TRBJ2-1; 10 bases are a match to TRBD2. J was trimmed by 0 bases and V by 0 bases; bases with no gene match: 8. Germline V gene sequence: CDR1 KGHSH, CDR2 LQKENI. This CDR3 has 19 residues.

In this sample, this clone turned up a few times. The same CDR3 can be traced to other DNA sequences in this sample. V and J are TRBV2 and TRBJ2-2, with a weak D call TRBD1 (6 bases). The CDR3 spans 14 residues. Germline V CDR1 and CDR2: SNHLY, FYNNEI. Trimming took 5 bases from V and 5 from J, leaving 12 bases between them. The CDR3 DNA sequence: TGTGCCAGCAGTCCGGGACAAAATACCGGGGAGCTGTTTTTT. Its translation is CASSPGQNTGELFF.

CDR3 bases: TGTGCCAGCAGCTCGGACAGGGGTCAGCCCCAGCATTTT. Translating gives CASSSDRGQPQHF. The V gene is TRBV7-2, the J gene TRBJ1-5; 9 bases agree with TRBD1. The CDR3 is made up of 13 amino acids. The germline V gene has CDR1 SGHTA and CDR2 FQGNSA. The junction had 1 base not matched to a gene; V was cut back by 4 bases and J by 6 bases. Supplemented by reference TRBV7-2 and TRBJ1-5, the full variable domain reads GAGVSQSPSNKVTEKGKDVELRCDPISGHTALYWYRQSLGQGLEFLIYFQGNSAPDKSGLPSDRFSAERTGGSVSTLTIQRTQQEDSAVYLCASSSDRGQPQHFGDGTRLSIL.

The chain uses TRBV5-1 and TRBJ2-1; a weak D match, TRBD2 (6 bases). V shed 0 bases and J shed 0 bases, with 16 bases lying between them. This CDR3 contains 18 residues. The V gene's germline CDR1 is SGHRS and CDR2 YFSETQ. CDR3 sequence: CASSLALMAGSSYNEQFF. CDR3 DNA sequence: TGCGCCAGCAGCTTGGCGTTAATGGCGGGGAGCTCCTACAATGAGCAGTTCTTC.